Listed below are T cell receptor beta chains from one sample, sequenced in a study of cytomegalovirus exposure and HLA in healthy donors. This table comes from immunoSEQ multiplex PCR, and its TCRdb copy is limited to in-frame clones, with some not included. The sample holds about 200,000 clones; over 65% are singletons and the top ten take approximately 0.6%. Sequenced input: PBMCs. Receptor source: a man aged 18 to 30 in good health and CMV-seronegative. Each CDR3 is given with its conserved first and last residue. D genes are given only for firm matches. A row's size may be missing; if present it is once, few, many or a size class.

d_call	v_call	j_call	clone_size	cdr3_aa	cdr3_nt
TRBD1	TRBV6-1	TRBJ1-1	-	CASSRDRGVNTEAFF	TGTGCCAGCAGTAGGGACAGGGGGGTGAACACTGAAGCTTTCTTT
-	TRBV7-9	TRBJ2-7	-	CSSSLGGRDYEQYF	TGTTCCAGCAGCTTAGGAGGGAGAGACTACGAGCAGTACTTC
TRBD1	TRBV2	TRBJ2-2	-	CASSEVDPGQGSTGELFF	TGTGCCAGCAGTGAAGTTGATCCGGGACAGGGCAGCACCGGGGAGCTGTTTTTT
TRBD2	TRBV6-5	TRBJ2-7	-	CASRPQREPSYEQYF	TGTGCCAGCAGACCCCAGCGGGAGCCCTCCTACGAGCAGTACTTC
TRBD2	TRBV7-7	TRBJ2-3	-	CASSLRTSGTDTQYF	TGTGCTAGCAGCTTGAGGACTAGCGGCACAGATACGCAGTATTTT
-	TRBV7-9	TRBJ1-1	-	CASSLGREAFF	TGTGCCAGCAGCTTAGGGAGAGAAGCTTTCTTT
TRBD1	TRBV7-9	TRBJ1-4	-	CASSSYTTGTGGYNEKLFF	TGTGCCAGCAGCTCTTACACGACAGGGACAGGAGGATATAATGAAAAACTGTTTTTT
TRBD2	TRBV6-1	TRBJ2-1	-	CASSELAADYNEQFF	TGTGCCAGCAGTGAACTAGCGGCAGACTACAATGAGCAGTTCTTC
TRBD1	TRBV6-5	TRBJ1-5	few	CASSFRTGSNQPQHF	TGTGCCAGCAGTTTCCGGACAGGTAGCAATCAGCCCCAGCATTTT
-	TRBV14	TRBJ1-2	-	CASSQDREGRRKGYGYTF	TGTGCCAGCAGCCAAGATAGGGAGGGAAGAAGGAAAGGCTATGGCTACACCTTC
TRBD2	TRBV27	TRBJ2-3	-	CASSYRLAATDTQYF	TGTGCCAGCAGTTACCGACTAGCGGCCACAGATACGCAGTATTTT
TRBD1	TRBV6-5	TRBJ2-7	-	CASRDSTYEQYF	TGTGCCAGCCGGGACAGCACCTACGAGCAGTACTTC
-	TRBV27	TRBJ2-1	-	CASSPSRSSPFF	TGTGCCAGCAGTCCATCCCGGTCAAGTCCGTTCTTC
TRBD2	TRBV28	TRBJ2-1	-	CASTLAPGGSSYNEQFF	TGTGCCAGCACCCTAGCCCCAGGCGGGAGCTCCTACAATGAGCAGTTCTTC
-	TRBV4-1	TRBJ1-1	-	CASSQVGRRTREAFF	TGCGCCAGCAGCCAAGTTGGCAGGCGAACTCGTGAAGCTTTCTTT
-	TRBV30	TRBJ2-1	-	CAWAKAAFFGSAEYYNEQFF	TGTGCCTGGGCTAAGGCTGCATTTTTCGGGAGCGCAGAGTACTACAATGAGCAGTTCTTC
TRBD2	TRBV6-5	TRBJ2-7	-	CASSVNSGRGYEQYF	TGTGCCAGCAGTGTGAATAGCGGGAGGGGATACGAGCAGTACTTC
-	TRBV6-1	TRBJ1-3	few	CASSYLVGNTIYF	TGTGCCAGCAGCTATCTTGTGGGAAACACCATATATTTT
-	TRBV9	TRBJ1-2	-	CASSVGGGDYGYTF	TGTGCCAGCAGCGTAGGAGGAGGGGACTATGGCTACACCTTC
TRBD1	TRBV5-1	TRBJ2-1	-	CASSFGTGNINEQFF	TGCGCCAGCAGCTTCGGGACAGGGAATATCAATGAGCAGTTCTTC
TRBD2	TRBV4-1	TRBJ2-1	-	CASSATSGSVGEQFF	TGCGCCAGCAGCGCGACTAGCGGGAGCGTCGGTGAGCAGTTCTTC
-	TRBV6-5	TRBJ1-6	-	CASSYLRVNSPLHF	TGTGCCAGCAGTTACCTACGGGTTAATTCACCCCTCCACTTT
TRBD2	TRBV6-5	TRBJ2-1	-	CASIPLAGGRNEQFF	TGTGCCAGCATCCCCCTAGCGGGAGGGAGAAATGAGCAGTTCTTC
TRBD2	TRBV5-1	TRBJ2-5	-	CASSLLAGGPGETQYF	TGCGCCAGCAGCTTACTAGCGGGAGGGCCCGGAGAGACCCAGTACTTC
TRBD2	TRBV5-1	TRBJ2-1	-	CASSLGLATNEQFF	TGCGCCAGCAGCTTAGGACTAGCGACCAATGAGCAGTTCTTC
-	TRBV6-5	TRBJ2-1	-	CASSRLATYNEQFF	TGTGCCAGCAGTAGGCTAGCGACCTACAATGAGCAGTTCTTC
-	TRBV6-1	TRBJ1-1	few	CASSERWGDQRAFF	TGTGCCAGCAGCGAAAGATGGGGGGACCAGCGGGCTTTCTTT
-	TRBV2	TRBJ2-5	-	CASRGGVGETQYF	TGTGCCAGCAGGGGCGGGGTGGGGGAGACCCAGTACTTC
TRBD2	TRBV2	TRBJ2-3	-	CASTTGGGTDTQYF	TGTGCCAGCACCACGGGAGGCGGAACAGATACGCAGTATTTT
TRBD1	TRBV27	TRBJ1-2	-	CASKMDRAVVGYTF	TGTGCCAGCAAGATGGACAGGGCGGTGGTTGGCTACACCTTC
-	TRBV7-8	TRBJ2-1	-	CASSLLQGNEQFF	TGTGCCAGCAGCCTCCTACAGGGCAATGAGCAGTTCTTC
-	TRBV4-1	TRBJ1-4	few	CASTGGSTNEKLFF	TGCGCTTCAACGGGGGGGTCAACTAATGAAAAACTGTTTTTT
-	TRBV5-1	TRBJ2-3	-	CASSPGVSTDTQYF	TGCGCCAGCAGCCCCGGGGTTTCCACAGATACGCAGTATTTT
-	TRBV4-2	TRBJ1-1	once	CASSQGSQGLSEAFF	TGTGCCAGCAGCCAAGGTTCCCAGGGACTCTCTGAAGCTTTCTTT
-	TRBV5-1	TRBJ1-1	few	CASISDTNTEAFF	TGCGCCAGCATCTCCGACACTAACACTGAAGCTTTCTTT
TRBD2	TRBV5-1	TRBJ2-7	-	CASSLGPGLAGGSYEQYF	TGCGCCAGCAGCTTGGGCCCCGGACTAGCGGGAGGCTCCTACGAGCAGTACTTC
TRBD1	TRBV2	TRBJ2-2	-	CASSGQGVHGELFF	TGTGCCAGCAGTGGTCAGGGGGTCCACGGGGAGCTGTTTTTT
-	TRBV30	TRBJ1-5	-	CAWSTKNQPQHF	TGTGCCTGGAGTACAAAAAATCAGCCCCAGCATTTT
-	TRBV30	TRBJ1-5	-	CAWSVRGAGNQPQHF	TGTGCCTGGAGTGTACGGGGGGCGGGCAATCAGCCCCAGCATTTT
TRBD1	TRBV6-5	TRBJ2-7	-	CASSPDRGRGYEQYF	TGTGCCAGCAGTCCGGACAGGGGAAGAGGGTACGAGCAGTACTTC
TRBD1	TRBV18	TRBJ2-2	-	CASSPPGQYNTGELFF	TGTGCCAGCTCACCACCGGGACAGTATAACACCGGGGAGCTGTTTTTT
-	TRBV7-9	TRBJ2-1	-	CASSLSFGGRREQFF	TGTGCCAGCAGCTTAAGTTTCGGGGGGCGCCGGGAGCAGTTCTTC
-	TRBV14	TRBJ2-7	-	CASSQLEGLGQYF	TGTGCCAGCAGCCAACTGGAGGGCCTGGGGCAGTACTTC
TRBD2	TRBV15	TRBJ2-7	-	CATSLGLASREQYF	TGTGCCACGAGCCTGGGACTAGCTTCCAGGGAGCAGTACTTC
TRBD1	TRBV9	TRBJ2-7	few	CASSPGQGEGQYF	TGTGCCAGCAGCCCGGGACAGGGTGAGGGTCAGTACTTC
-	TRBV6-1	TRBJ2-2	few	CASSELLNTGELFF	TGTGCCAGCAGTGAACTCCTCAACACCGGGGAGCTGTTTTTT
TRBD2	TRBV27	TRBJ2-7	-	CASSSYSGGSPYEQYF	TGTGCCAGCAGTTCCTACTCGGGAGGCTCCCCTTACGAGCAGTACTTC
TRBD2	TRBV7-3	TRBJ2-3	-	CASSSGLAGYTDTQYF	TGTGCCAGCAGCTCGGGACTAGCGGGTTACACAGATACGCAGTATTTT
-	TRBV5-5	TRBJ1-1	-	CASSPPGVRDTEAFF	TGTGCCAGCAGCCCGCCCGGGGTGAGGGACACTGAAGCTTTCTTT
-	TRBV2	TRBJ1-1	once	CASSESRSGEAFF	TGTGCCAGCAGTGAATCAAGGTCAGGGGAAGCTTTCTTT